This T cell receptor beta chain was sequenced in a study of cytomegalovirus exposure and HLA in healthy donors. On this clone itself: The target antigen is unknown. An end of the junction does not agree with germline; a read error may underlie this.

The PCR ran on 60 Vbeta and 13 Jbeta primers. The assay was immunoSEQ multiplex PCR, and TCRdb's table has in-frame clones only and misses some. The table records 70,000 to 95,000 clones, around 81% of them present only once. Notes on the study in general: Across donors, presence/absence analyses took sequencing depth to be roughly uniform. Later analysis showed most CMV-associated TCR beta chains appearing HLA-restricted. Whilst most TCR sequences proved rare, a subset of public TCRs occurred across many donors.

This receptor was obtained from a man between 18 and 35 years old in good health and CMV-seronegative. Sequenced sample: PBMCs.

CDR3 loop: CASSPTGVEDTQYF. CDR3 DNA sequence: TGTGCTAGCAGCCCTACCGGGGTAGAAGATACGCAGTATTTT. The chain employs TRBV7-7 and TRBJ2-3; D might be TRBD2 (5 bases). Germline V CDR1 and CDR2: SSHAT, FNYEAQ (reference sequence). The CDR3 loop spans 14 amino acids.